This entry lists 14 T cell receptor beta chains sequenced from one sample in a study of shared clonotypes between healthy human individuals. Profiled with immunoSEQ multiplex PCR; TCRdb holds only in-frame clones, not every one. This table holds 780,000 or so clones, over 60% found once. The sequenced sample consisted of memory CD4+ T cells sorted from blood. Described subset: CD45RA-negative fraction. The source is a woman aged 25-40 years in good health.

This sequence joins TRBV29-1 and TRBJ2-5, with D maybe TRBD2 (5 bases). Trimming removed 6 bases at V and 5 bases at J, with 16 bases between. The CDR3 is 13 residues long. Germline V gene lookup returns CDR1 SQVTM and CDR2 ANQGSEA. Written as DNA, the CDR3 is TGCAGCGTCGACAAACCGGGCGGGGAGACCCAGTACTTC. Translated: CSVDKPGGETQYF. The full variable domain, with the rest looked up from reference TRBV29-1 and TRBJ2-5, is SAVISQKPSRDICQRGTSLTIQCQVDSQVTMMFWYRQQPGQSLTLIATANQGSEATYESGFVIDKFPISRPNLTFSTLTVSNMSPEDSSIYLCSVDKPGGETQYFGPGTRLLVL.

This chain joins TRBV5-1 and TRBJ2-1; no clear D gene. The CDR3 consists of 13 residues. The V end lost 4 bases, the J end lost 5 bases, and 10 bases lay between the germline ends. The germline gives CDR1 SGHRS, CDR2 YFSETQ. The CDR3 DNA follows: TGCGCCAGCAGCGGCCTTGTGGACAATGAGCAGTTCTTC. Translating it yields CASSGLVDNEQFF.

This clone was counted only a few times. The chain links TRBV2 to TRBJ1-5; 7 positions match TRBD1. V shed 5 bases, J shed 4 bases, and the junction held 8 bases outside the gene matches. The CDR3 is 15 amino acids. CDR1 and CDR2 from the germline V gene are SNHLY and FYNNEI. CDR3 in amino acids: CASSYRQGKNQPQHF. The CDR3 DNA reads TGTGCCAGCAGTTATCGACAGGGAAAGAATCAGCCCCAGCATTTT.

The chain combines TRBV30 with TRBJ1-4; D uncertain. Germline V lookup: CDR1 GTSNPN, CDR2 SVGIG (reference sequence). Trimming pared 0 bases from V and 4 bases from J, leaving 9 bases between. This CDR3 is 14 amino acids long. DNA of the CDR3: TGTGCCTGGAGTGTGGGTCAGCTTAATGAAAAACTGTTTTTT. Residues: CAWSVGQLNEKLFF.

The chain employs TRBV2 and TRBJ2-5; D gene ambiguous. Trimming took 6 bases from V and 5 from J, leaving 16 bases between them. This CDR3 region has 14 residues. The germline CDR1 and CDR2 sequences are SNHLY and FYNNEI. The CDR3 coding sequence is TGTGCCAGCAGAAAAAGCGAGGTTCGGGAGACCCAGTACTTC. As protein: CASRKSEVRETQYF.

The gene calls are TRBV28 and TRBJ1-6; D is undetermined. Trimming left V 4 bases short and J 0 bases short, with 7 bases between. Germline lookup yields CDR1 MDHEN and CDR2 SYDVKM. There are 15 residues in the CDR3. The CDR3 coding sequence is TGTGCCAGCAGTTCGGAGTTCTCCTATAATTCACCCCTCCACTTT. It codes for CASSSEFSYNSPLHF.

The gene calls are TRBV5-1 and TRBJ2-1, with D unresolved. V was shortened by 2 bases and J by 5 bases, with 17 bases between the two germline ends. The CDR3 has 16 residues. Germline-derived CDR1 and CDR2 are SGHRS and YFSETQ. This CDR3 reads CASSFKAGTPDNEQFF. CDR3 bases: TGCGCCAGCAGCTTTAAGGCAGGAACACCCGACAATGAGCAGTTCTTC.

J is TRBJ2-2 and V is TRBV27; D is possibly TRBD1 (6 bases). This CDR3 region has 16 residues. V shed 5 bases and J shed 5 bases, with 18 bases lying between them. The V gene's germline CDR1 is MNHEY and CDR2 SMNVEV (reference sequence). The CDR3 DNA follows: TGTGCCAGCAGTCCAAGAGCCGGGACAAAGACCGGGGAGCTGTTTTTT. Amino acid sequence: CASSPRAGTKTGELFF.

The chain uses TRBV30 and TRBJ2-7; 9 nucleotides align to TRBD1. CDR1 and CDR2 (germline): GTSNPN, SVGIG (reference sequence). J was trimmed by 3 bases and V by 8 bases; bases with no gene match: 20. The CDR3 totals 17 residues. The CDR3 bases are TGTGCCGGGGACGTGGGACAGGGTAATATTGGGCGCTACGAGCAGTACTTC. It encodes CAGDVGQGNIGRYEQYF.

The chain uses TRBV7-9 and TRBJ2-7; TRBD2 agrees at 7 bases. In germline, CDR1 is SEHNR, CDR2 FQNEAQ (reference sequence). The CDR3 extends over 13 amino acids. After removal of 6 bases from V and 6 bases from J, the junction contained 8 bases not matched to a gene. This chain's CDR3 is CASSQDSGGEQYF. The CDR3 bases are TGTGCCAGCAGTCAAGATTCGGGAGGCGAGCAGTACTTC.

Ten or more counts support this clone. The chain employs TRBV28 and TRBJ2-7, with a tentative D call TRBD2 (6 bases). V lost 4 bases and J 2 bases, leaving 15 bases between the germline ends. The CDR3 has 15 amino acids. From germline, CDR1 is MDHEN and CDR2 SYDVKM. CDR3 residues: CASSSFGTPPYEQYF. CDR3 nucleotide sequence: TGTGCCAGCAGTTCGTTCGGGACTCCTCCCTACGAGCAGTACTTC.

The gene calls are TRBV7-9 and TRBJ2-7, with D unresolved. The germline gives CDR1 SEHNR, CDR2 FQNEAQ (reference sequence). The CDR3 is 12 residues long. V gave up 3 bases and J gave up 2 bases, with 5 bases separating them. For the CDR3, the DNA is TGTGCCAGCAGCTTCTTACCCTACGAGCAGTACTTC. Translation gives CASSFLPYEQYF. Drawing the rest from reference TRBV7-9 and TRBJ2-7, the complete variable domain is DTGVSQNPRHKITKRGQNVTFRCDPISEHNRLYWYRQTLGQGPEFLTYFQNEAQLEKSRLLSDRFSAERPKGSFSTLEIQRTEQGDSAMYLCASSFLPYEQYFGPGTRLTVT.

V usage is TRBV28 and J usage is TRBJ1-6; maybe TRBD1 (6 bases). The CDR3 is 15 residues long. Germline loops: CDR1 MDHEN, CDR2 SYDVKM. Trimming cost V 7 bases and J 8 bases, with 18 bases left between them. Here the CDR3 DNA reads TGTGCCAGCATTACCTCCCGGCAGGGGCATTCACCCCTCCACTTT. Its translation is CASITSRQGHSPLHF.

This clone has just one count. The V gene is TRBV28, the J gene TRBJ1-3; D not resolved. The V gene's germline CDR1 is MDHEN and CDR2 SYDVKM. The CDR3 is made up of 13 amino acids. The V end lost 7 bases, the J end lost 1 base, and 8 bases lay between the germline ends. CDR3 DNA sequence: TGTGCCAGCAATGGTCTTTCTGGAAACACCATATATTTT. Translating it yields CASNGLSGNTIYF.